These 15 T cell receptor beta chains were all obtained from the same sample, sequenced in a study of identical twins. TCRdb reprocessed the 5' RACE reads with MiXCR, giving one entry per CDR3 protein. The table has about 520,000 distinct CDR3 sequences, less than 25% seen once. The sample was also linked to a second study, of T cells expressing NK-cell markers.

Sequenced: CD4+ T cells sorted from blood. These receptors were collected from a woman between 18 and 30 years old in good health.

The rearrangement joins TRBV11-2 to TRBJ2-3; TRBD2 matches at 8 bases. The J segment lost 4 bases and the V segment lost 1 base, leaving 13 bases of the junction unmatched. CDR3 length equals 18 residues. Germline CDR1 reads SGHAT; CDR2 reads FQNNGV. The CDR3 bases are TGTGCCAGCAGCTTAGGCCCAAGGACTAGCCGCCTGCCAGATACGCAGTATTTT. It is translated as CASSLGPRTSRLPDTQYF. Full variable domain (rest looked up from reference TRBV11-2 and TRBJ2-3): EAGVAQSPRYKIIEKRQSVAFWCNPISGHATLYWYQQILGQGPKLLIQFQNNGVVDDSQLPKDRFSAERLKGVDSTLKIQPAKLEDSAVYLCASSLGPRTSRLPDTQYFGPGTRLTVL.

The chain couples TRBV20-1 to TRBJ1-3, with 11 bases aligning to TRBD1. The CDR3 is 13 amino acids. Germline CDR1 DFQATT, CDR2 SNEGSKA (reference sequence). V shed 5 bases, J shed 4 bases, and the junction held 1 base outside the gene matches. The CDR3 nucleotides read TGCAGTGCTCGGACAGGGGGCGGAAACACCATATATTTT. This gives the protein CSARTGGGNTIYF.

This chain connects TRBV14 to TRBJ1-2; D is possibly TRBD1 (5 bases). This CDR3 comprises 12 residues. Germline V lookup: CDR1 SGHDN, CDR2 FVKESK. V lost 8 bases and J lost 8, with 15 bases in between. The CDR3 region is CASAPGGGGYTF. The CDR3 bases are TGTGCCAGCGCACCGGGTGGGGGAGGCTACACCTTC.

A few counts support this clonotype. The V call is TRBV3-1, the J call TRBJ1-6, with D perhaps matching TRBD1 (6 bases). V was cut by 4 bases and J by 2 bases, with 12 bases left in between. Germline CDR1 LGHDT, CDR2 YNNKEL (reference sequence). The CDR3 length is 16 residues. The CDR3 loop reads CASSRRGTTYNSPLHF. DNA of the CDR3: TGTGCCAGCAGCCGTCGCGGGACAACCTATAATTCACCCCTCCACTTT.

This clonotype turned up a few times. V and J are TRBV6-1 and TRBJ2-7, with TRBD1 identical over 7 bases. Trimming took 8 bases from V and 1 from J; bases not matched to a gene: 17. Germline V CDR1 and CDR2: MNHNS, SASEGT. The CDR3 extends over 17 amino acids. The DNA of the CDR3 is TGTGCCAGCTCCCGGTATGCAACTAGGGACAGTTCCTACGAGCAGTACTTC. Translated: CASSRYATRDSSYEQYF.

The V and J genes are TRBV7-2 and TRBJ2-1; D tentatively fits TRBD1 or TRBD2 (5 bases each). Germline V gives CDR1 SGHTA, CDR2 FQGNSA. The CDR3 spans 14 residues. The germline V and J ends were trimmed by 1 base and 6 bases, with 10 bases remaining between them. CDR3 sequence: CASSLVGGPNEQFF. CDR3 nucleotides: TGTGCCAGCAGCTTAGTTGGGGGACCCAATGAGCAGTTCTTC. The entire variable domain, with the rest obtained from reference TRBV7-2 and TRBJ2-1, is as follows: GAGVSQSPSNKVTEKGKDVELRCDPISGHTALYWYRQSLGQGLEFLIYFQGNSAPDKSGLPSDRFSAERTGGSVSTLTIQRTQQEDSAVYLCASSLVGGPNEQFFGPGTRLTVL.

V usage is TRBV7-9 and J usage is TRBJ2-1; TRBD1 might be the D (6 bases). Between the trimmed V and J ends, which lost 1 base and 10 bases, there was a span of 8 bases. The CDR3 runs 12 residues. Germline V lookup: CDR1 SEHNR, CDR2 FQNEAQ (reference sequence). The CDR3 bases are TGTGCCAGCAGCTTAGGAGGACAGGAGCAGTTCTTC. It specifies CASSLGGQEQFF. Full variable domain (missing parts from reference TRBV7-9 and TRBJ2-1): DTGVSQNPRHKITKRGQNVTFRCDPISEHNRLYWYRQTLGQGPEFLTYFQNEAQLEKSRLLSDRFSAERPKGSFSTLEIQRTEQGDSAMYLCASSLGGQEQFFGPGTRLTVL.

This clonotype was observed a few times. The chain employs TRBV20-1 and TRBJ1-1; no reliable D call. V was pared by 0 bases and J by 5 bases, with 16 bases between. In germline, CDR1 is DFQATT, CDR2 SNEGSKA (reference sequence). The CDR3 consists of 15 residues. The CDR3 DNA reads TGCAGTGCTAGAGATGTATCGGGGTTGAGGACTGAAGCTTTCTTT. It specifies CSARDVSGLRTEAFF.

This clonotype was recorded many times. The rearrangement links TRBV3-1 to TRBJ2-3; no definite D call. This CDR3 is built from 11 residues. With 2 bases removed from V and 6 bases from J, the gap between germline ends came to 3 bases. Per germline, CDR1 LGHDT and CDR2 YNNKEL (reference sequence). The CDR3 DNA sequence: TGTGCCAGCAGCCAAAGCGATACGCAGTATTTT. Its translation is CASSQSDTQYF.

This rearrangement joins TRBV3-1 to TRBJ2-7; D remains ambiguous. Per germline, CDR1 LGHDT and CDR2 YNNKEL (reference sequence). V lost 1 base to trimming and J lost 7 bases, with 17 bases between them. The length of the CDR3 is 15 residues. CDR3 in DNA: TGTGCCAGCAGCCAAGTGAGACGCTCGCTTGGAGAGCAGTACTTC. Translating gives CASSQVRRSLGEQYF.

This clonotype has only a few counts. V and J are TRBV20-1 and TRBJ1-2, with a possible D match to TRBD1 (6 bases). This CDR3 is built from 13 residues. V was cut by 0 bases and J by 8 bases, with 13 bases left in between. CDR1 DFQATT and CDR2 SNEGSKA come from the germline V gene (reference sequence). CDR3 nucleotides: TGCAGTGCTAGAGACGCAGGGGTGAGCGGCTACACCTTC. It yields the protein CSARDAGVSGYTF.

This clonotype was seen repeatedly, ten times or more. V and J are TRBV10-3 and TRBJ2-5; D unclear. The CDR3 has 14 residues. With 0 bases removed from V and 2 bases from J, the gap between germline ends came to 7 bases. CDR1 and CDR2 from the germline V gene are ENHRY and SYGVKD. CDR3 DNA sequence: TGTGCCATCAGTGAGTCGAAAGGACAAGAGACCCAGTACTTC. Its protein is CAISESKGQETQYF.

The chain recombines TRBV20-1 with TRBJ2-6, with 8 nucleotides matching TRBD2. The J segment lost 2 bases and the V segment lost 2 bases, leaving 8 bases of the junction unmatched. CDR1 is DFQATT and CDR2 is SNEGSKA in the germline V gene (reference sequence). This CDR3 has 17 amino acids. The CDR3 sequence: CSARPGLDTPGANVLTF. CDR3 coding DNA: TGCAGTGCTAGACCGGGACTAGACACCCCTGGGGCCAACGTCCTGACTTTC.

The CDR3 DNA reads as TGCAGTGCTAGAGACGAGACTCGGGGGGCCACTGAAGCTTTCTTT. It specifies CSARDETRGATEAFF. This chain connects TRBV20-1 to TRBJ1-1; D possibly corresponds to TRBD1 (6 bases). CDR1 and CDR2 from the germline V gene are DFQATT and SNEGSKA (reference sequence). V was cut by 0 bases and J by 4 bases, with 15 bases left in between. The CDR3 covers 15 residues.

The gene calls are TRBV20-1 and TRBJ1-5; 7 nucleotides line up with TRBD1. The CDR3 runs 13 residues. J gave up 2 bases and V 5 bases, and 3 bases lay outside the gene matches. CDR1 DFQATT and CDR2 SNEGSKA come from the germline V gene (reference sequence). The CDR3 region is CSADTGGNQPQHF. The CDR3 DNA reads TGCAGTGCTGATACAGGGGGCAATCAGCCCCAGCATTTT.